This T cell receptor (beta chain) emerged from a study of CD8+ T cells in alopecia areata (dated by TCRdb to the late 2010s). At the level of the whole study: Treated patients were enrolled in an open-label pilot trial of oral tofacitinib, 5 to 10 mg twice daily, for moderate-to-severe alopecia areata. Tofacitinib was administered for 6 to 18 months, and 6 months of follow-up off drug were then conducted to assess delayed response and recurrence. For the treated patients, the SALT score, which quantifies what percentage of scalp surface area is affected, served as the measure of disease severity. The study used high-throughput TCRbeta sequencing to examine T cell clonal expansion in alopecia areata, in both the C3H/HeJ mouse model and human patients. In humans, TCRbeta sequencing was performed on scalp tissue and on sorted CD4+ and CD8+ peripheral blood T cells from healthy controls and from patients with patchy or totalis/universalis alopecia areata. Biopsies were taken from tofacitinib-treated patients at baseline and at 4 and 24 weeks of treatment, and a later scalp biopsy was taken in several of the tofacitinib-treated patients. Scalp clonality was compared across normal scalp (n=4), patchy alopecia areata scalp (n=8), and alopecia totalis/universalis scalp (n=8). RNA was obtained with the PAXgene miRNA kit for fixed scalp, the miRNeasy kit for PBMCs, and the RNeasy kit for mouse skin. immunoSEQ multiplex PCR using 35 Vbeta forward primers and 13 Jbeta reverse primers was used to amplify TCRbeta CDR3 regions. The paper's findings and limits, for the study overall: Unlike mouse skin, where gammadelta T cells dominate, normal human skin contains resident alphabeta T cells that get sequenced too, which complicates analysis of the scalp TCR repertoire. Compared with normal scalp, lesional scalp, particularly in alopecia totalis/universalis, had higher clonality and more expanded CD8+ clones, which suggests antigenic drive. Tofacitinib significantly lowered scalp clonality and the number of expanded CD8+ clones among the top 100 scalp clones. Compared with mice, TCR sequences shared between patients were less clear, possibly partly because of HLA diversity across the patient population. The treated cohort was small, with a single nonresponder, so links between baseline CD8+ expansion and response need larger studies. During tofacitinib treatment, many expanded lesional clones stuck around in both scalp and blood, and this persistence may partly explain why relapse happens after treatment is stopped.

The sample's time point, from its label and the paper: about 5 months on oral tofacitinib. The treatment or condition label, as the study defines it: oral pan-JAK inhibitor, 5-10 mg twice daily. From alopecia areata patients, peripheral blood was collected along with lesional scalp punch biopsies. PBMCs were isolated by density centrifugation and stained for CD3, CD4 and CD8, and CD4+ and CD8+ T cells were sorted on a FACSAria. With regard to this clone: It has no known antigen specificity. No clone much larger than this one lies a single base away; base qualities are absent.

V is clipped by 3 bases and J by 3 bases, and the sequence between their germline boundaries is 15 bases long. CDR1 and CDR2, looked up from the germline V gene, are SNHLY and FYNNEI. The CDR3 runs 15 amino acids, cysteine and phenylalanine included. Only CDR3 DNA is held: 45 bases, read in frame from base 1. The library was built by means of the immunoSEQ multiplex PCR assay. For TCR sequencing, RNA was extracted from every sample and reverse transcribed into cDNA to serve as template. First-strand cDNA was synthesized using SuperScript III with a 2:1 mix of oligo-dT and random hexamers. Amplification bias was assessed with a synthetic immune receptor repertoire, and residual bias was removed computationally. Processing in the source paper ran as follows. After raw reads were preprocessed to remove errors, the CDR3 was defined following IMGT conventions as running from the conserved cysteine to phenylalanine. To get clonality, Shannon entropy was normalized by log2 of the number of productive unique TCRs and the result was subtracted from 1. Whether scalp clones were CD4 or CD8 was inferred by matching scalp TCRbeta sequences against CD4 and CD8 repertoires sorted from blood. TCRdb obtained this table from immuneACCESS and retained in-frame rearrangements with V and J assigned. These tables miss some clones; where compared with another copy, unresolved V genes account for less than half of the shortfall, and the remainder is unexplained. V and J calls and clone size are copied from that table; D and trimming were computed from the DNA. This sample gives roughly 99,000 clones in total; roughly 84% of them show up just once. 20% to 25% of the sample is taken by the ten largest.

This TCR derives from a human donor with alopecia areata. This chain is built from TRBV2 and TRBJ2-7, with the D segment identity uncertain. The specimen comprised CD8+ T cells sorted from blood, sampled at week 24, from a patient treated with tofacitinib. CDR3 protein: CASSEGALRNYEQYF. Here is the DNA: TGTGCCAGCAGTGAGGGTGCACTCCGGAACTACGAGCAGTACTTC.